The source of this T cell receptor beta chain is a study of blood T cell repertoires in COVID-19. Study information: PBMCs, B-cell-depleted T cells, or T cells provided the cDNA or gDNA that made up the material.

Per the germline V gene, CDR1 is SGHTA and CDR2 is FQGNSA. The CDR3 runs to 17 residues. V trimming: 4 bases; J trimming: 1 base; junction bases outside the gene matches: 5. This clone was counted a single time. For recovered donors of Cohort 3, there were two negative PCRs, clearance, or symptom resolution. This table comes from immunoSEQ multiplex PCR, and its TCRdb copy is limited to in-frame clones, with some not included. The sample lists 250,000 to 300,000 clones; approximately 91% were seen once. Specimen: PBMCs or T cells enriched from blood (not recorded which). V and J are TRBV7-2 and TRBJ2-5; 14 bases are shared with TRBD2. The TCR originated in a woman in her 40s who had recovered from COVID-19. CDR3 region: CASSSMGTSGGQETQYF. DNA of the CDR3: TGTGCCAGCAGCTCCATGGGGACTAGCGGGGGCCAAGAGACCCAGTACTTC.